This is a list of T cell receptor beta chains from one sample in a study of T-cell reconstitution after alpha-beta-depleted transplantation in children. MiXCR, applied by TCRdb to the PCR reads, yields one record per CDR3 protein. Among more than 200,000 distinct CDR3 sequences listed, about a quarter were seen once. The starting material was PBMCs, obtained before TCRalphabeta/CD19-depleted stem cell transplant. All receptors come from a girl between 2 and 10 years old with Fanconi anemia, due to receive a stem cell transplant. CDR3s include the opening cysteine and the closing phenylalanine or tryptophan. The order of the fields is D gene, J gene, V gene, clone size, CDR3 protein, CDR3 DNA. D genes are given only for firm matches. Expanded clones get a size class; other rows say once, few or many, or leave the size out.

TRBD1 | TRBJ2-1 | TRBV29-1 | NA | CSVEEGDRTSSYNEQFF | TGCAGCGTTGAAGAAGGGGACAGGACCAGCTCCTACAATGAGCAGTTCTTC
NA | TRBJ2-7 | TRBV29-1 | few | CSVLIGDYEQYF | TGCAGCGTTTTGATAGGGGACTACGAGCAGTACTTC
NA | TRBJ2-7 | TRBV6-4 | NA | CASSDSPPHGECYEQYF | TGTGCCAGCAGTGACTCACCCCCACATGGGGAGTGCTACGAGCAGTACTTC
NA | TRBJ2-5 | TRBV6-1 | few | CASSEAEWETQYF | TGTGCCAGCAGTGAAGCTGAATGGGAGACCCAGTACTTC
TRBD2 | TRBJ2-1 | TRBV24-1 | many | CATSDPGLAGYNEQFF | TGTGCCACCAGTGACCCCGGACTAGCGGGCTACAATGAGCAGTTCTTC
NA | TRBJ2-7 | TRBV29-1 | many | CSVFSGHYEQYF | TGCAGCGTCTTCAGCGGGCATTACGAGCAGTACTTC
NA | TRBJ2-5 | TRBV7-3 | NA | CASSLTPGRQETQYF | TGTGCCAGCAGCTTAACACCGGGACGGCAAGAGACCCAGTACTTC
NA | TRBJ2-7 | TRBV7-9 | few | CASSLALTRSYEQYF | TGTGCCAGCAGCTTAGCTCTGACTAGGAGCTACGAGCAGTACTTC
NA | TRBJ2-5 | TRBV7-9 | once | CASSFDQRETQYF | TGTGCCAGCAGCTTTGACCAGAGGGAGACCCAGTACTTC
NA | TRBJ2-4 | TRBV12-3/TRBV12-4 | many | CASSTGLAKNIQYF | TGTGCCAGCAGTACGGGGTTAGCCAAAAACATTCAGTACTTC
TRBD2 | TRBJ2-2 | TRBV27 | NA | CASTNTGGAGELFF | TGTGCCAGCACTAACACGGGAGGAGCCGGGGAGCTGTTTTTT
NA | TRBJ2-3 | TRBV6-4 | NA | CASSGGSTDTQYF | TGTGCCAGCAGCGGGGGAAGCACAGATACGCAGTATTTT
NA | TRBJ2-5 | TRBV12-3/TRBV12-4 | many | CASSWRLQELQETQYF | TGTGCCAGCAGTTGGAGACTACAGGAGCTACAAGAGACCCAGTACTTC
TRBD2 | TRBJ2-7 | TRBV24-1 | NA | CATSVTGRAGEQYF | TGTGCCACCAGTGTGACCGGGAGGGCCGGGGAGCAGTACTTC
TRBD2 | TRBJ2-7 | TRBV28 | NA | CASSPQRGRTSSYEQYF | TGTGCCAGCAGTCCTCAACGCGGCCGGACTAGCTCCTACGAGCAGTACTTC
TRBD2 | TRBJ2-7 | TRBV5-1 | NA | CASSGGLAGRTYEQYF | TGCGCCAGCAGCGGCGGACTAGCGGGCAGAACCTACGAGCAGTACTTC
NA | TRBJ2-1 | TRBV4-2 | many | CASSQDSITEFF | TGTGCCAGCAGCCAAGATAGTATTACGGAGTTCTTC
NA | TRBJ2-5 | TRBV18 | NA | CASSPFQGGQETQYF | TGTGCCAGCTCACCTTTCCAGGGGGGCCAAGAGACCCAGTACTTC
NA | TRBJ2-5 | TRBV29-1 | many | CSVDSPPLQETQYF | TGCAGCGTTGATTCCCCACCCCTCCAAGAGACCCAGTACTTC
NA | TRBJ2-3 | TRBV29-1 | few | CSVALGTDTQYF | TGCAGCGTTGCGCTAGGCACAGATACGCAGTATTTT
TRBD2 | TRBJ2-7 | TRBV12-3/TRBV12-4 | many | CASSLGAGGPLVEQYF | TGTGCCAGCAGTTTAGGAGCGGGAGGGCCCTTAGTCGAGCAGTACTTC
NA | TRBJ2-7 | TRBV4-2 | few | CASSQESGHSYEQYF | TGTGCCAGCAGCCAAGAGAGCGGGCATTCCTACGAGCAGTACTTC
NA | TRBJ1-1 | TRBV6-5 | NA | CASSYNPTAFEAFF | TGTGCCAGCAGTTACAACCCAACCGCGTTTGAAGCTTTCTTT
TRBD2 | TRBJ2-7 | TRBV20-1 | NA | CSATGAGGREQYF | TGCAGTGCTACCGGTGCGGGGGGGCGTGAGCAGTACTTC
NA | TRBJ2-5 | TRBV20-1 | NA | CSASNLGGETQYF | TGCAGTGCTAGTAATCTAGGCGGGGAGACCCAGTACTTC
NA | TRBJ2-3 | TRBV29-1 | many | CSEVGTDTQYF | TGCAGCGAAGTTGGGACAGATACGCAGTATTTT
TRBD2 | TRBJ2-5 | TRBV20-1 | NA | CSALQTSGQETQYF | TGCAGTGCCCTACAAACTAGCGGCCAAGAGACCCAGTACTTC
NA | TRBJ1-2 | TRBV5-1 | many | CASSQPDVVYGYTF | TGCGCCAGCAGCCAACCGGACGTCGTCTATGGCTACACCTTC
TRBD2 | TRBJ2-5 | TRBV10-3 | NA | CAIRGTSGRLLTTQYF | TGTGCCATCAGGGGGACTAGCGGGAGGTTATTAACGACCCAGTACTTC
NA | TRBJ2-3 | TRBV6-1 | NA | CASYQDPGKDTQYF | TGTGCCAGCTATCAGGACCCAGGGAAGGATACGCAGTATTTT
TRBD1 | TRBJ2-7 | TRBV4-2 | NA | CASSQDPPPRGLLEQYF | TGTGCCAGCAGCCAAGATCCCCCTCCGAGGGGGCTCCTTGAGCAGTACTTC
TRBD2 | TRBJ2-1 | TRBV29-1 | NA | CSVEGASGTQDEQFF | TGCAGCGTTGAAGGGGCTAGCGGGACTCAGGATGAGCAGTTCTTC
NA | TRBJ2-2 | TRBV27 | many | CASRTLGPYTGELFF | TGTGCCAGCAGGACTCTAGGGCCGTACACCGGGGAGCTGTTTTTT
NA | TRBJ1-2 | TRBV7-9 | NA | CASSPQTLNYGYTF | TGTGCCAGCAGCCCACAGACTTTGAACTATGGCTACACCTTC
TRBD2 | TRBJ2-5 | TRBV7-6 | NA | CASSPRLAGFQETQYF | TGTGCCAGCAGCCCTCGACTAGCGGGATTCCAAGAGACCCAGTACTTC
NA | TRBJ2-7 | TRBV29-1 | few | CSVEEGGEYEQYF | TGCAGCGTTGAAGAGGGGGGTGAGTACGAGCAGTACTTC
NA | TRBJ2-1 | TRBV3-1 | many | CASSPLGDEQFF | TGTGCCAGCAGCCCTCTGGGGGATGAGCAGTTCTTC
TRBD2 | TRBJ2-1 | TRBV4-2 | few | CASSQSSSGTPYNEQFF | TGTGCCAGCAGCCAAAGCTCTAGCGGGACCCCCTACAATGAGCAGTTCTTC
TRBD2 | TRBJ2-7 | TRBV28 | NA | CASRGRLAGDLGEQYF | TGTGCCAGCAGAGGCCGACTAGCGGGAGATCTAGGGGAGCAGTACTTC
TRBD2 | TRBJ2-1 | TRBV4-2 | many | CASSQGGSGVSYNEQFF | TGTGCCAGCAGCCAAGGAGGCAGCGGGGTGTCCTACAATGAGCAGTTCTTC
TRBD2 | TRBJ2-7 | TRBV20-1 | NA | CSARDRWEGIWNEQYF | TGCAGTGCTAGAGATCGATGGGAGGGTATTTGGAACGAGCAGTACTTC
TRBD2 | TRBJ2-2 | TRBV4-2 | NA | CASSQAGGNTGELFF | TGTGCCAGCAGCCAAGCGGGGGGGAACACCGGGGAGCTGTTTTTT
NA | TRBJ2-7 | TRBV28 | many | CASRRSLYEQYF | TGTGCCAGCCGACGTTCCCTCTACGAGCAGTACTTC
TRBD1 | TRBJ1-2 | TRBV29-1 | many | CSALGDREPYYGYTF | TGCAGCGCTCTGGGGGACAGGGAGCCCTACTATGGCTACACCTTC
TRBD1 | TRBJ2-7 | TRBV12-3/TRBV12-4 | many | CASSSSGTGAYEQYF | TGTGCCAGCAGTTCATCCGGGACAGGGGCCTACGAGCAGTACTTC
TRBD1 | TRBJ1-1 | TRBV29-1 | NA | CSVNGQGRWRDTEAFF | TGCAGCGTGAATGGACAGGGGAGGTGGAGGGACACTGAAGCTTTCTTT